This passage covers 31 T cell receptor beta chains from one sample sequenced in a study of human T cells and chemical hapten exposure. TCRdb re-derived calls from the RACE reads in MiXCR, one entry per CDR3 protein. In the table there are tens of thousands of distinct CDR3 sequences, 9.5% to 15% of which are singletons. Time point defined: pre-sensitization, week 0. Treatment reported: therapeutic diphenylcyclopropenone sensitization with weekly scalp DPC. The sample here was whole blood, taken in connection with sensitization to the hapten diphenylcyclopropenone (DPC). All receptors come from a woman younger than 45 with alopecia areata. Some clones in this sample may be carry-over from other donors' samples.

Only a few counts were recorded for this clonotype. This chain connects TRBV18 to TRBJ1-2; D uncertain. V shed 3 bases and J shed 3 bases, with 8 bases lying between them. This CDR3 has 13 amino acids. CDR1 KGHSH and CDR2 LQKENI come from the germline V gene. The CDR3 sequence is CASSPGGYYGYTF. For the CDR3, the DNA is TGTGCCAGCTCACCGGGAGGTTACTATGGCTACACCTTC.

This clonotype was picked up a small number of times. The genes are TRBV28 and TRBJ1-3; D is unresolved. Looked up from germline, CDR1 is MDHEN and CDR2 is SYDVKM. Trimming took off 3 bases at V and 2 bases at J, with 8 bases between the two ends. The length of the CDR3 is 14 residues. The CDR3 is CASSFEIPGNTIYF. The CDR3 region has the DNA TGTGCCAGCAGTTTTGAGATACCTGGAAACACCATATATTTT.

This clonotype was observed a few times. This sequence joins TRBV21-1 and TRBJ2-5; the table's D call, TRBD2, was not checked against the DNA. TRBV21-1 corresponds to a pseudogene. The CDR3 has 15 amino acids. The CDR3 region has the DNA TGTGCCAGCAGCAAATGTACGGGCCTCCTTGAGACCCAGTACTTC. Translation gives CASSKCTGLLETQYF.

For this clonotype: Relative to the germline gene, one junction end is altered; a read error may explain this. This rearrangement joins TRBV18 to TRBJ1-6; no clear D. The CDR3 runs to 13 residues. Germline V CDR1 and CDR2: KGHSH, LQKENI. Here the CDR3 reads CVSSPNSGSPLHF. CDR3 nucleotide sequence: TGTGTCAGCTCACCAAACTCCGGTTCACCCCTCCACTTT.

This clonotype was observed many times. V is TRBV20-1 and J is TRBJ1-2, with D uncertain. The CDR3 runs to 14 residues. CDR1 and CDR2 from the germline V gene are DFQATT and SNEGSKA (reference sequence). With 6 bases removed from V and 0 bases from J, the gap between germline ends came to 14 bases. The CDR3 loop is CSAPPIASNYGYTF. CDR3 in DNA: TGCAGTGCCCCCCCCATAGCATCTAACTATGGCTACACCTTC.

This clonotype has just a few counts. This sequence joins TRBV30 and TRBJ2-3; 7 bases match TRBD2. The CDR3 runs 14 residues. Losses at the gene ends were 3 bases for V and 2 bases for J; bases not matched to a gene: 5. Germline CDR1 is GTSNPN and CDR2 is SVGIG (reference sequence). In DNA, the CDR3 is TGTGCCTGGAGAGGAGCGGGAACCACAGATACGCAGTATTTT. Translating it yields CAWRGAGTTDTQYF.

This clonotype was counted only a few times. This chain links TRBV20-1 with TRBJ2-7, with a possible D match to TRBD1 (6 bases). V lost 5 bases to trimming and J lost 0 bases, with 14 bases between them. Germline CDR1 and CDR2: DFQATT and SNEGSKA (reference sequence). This CDR3 has 14 amino acids. Written as DNA, the CDR3 is TGCAGTGCTCTAAACAGGGAGAGCTCCTACGAGCAGTACTTC. This sequence encodes CSALNRESSYEQYF.

V usage is TRBV12-5 and J usage is TRBJ1-3; D gene uncertain. Trimming removed 2 bases from V and 0 bases from J, with 5 bases in between. This CDR3 is built from 14 residues. The germline CDR1 and CDR2 sequences are LGHNT and FRNRAP. The CDR3, as DNA: TGTGCTAGTGGTTTGACCCCCTCTGGAAACACCATATATTTT. Amino acid sequence: CASGLTPSGNTIYF. Filled out from reference TRBV12-5 and TRBJ1-3, the complete variable domain reads DARVTQTPRHKVTEMGQEVTMRCQPILGHNTVFWYRQTMMQGLELLAYFRNRAPLDDSGMPKDRFSAEMPDATLATLKIQPSEPRDSAVYFCASGLTPSGNTIYFGEGSWLTVV.

This clonotype was counted many times. V and J are TRBV20-1 and TRBJ1-5, with D possibly TRBD1 on 6 matching bases. Germline V gene sequence: CDR1 DFQATT, CDR2 SNEGSKA (reference sequence). The V and J ends lost 6 bases and 7 bases respectively, with 19 bases between them. There are 14 residues in the CDR3. The CDR3 here is CSAPIQGALQPQHF. The CDR3 nucleotides read TGCAGTGCACCCATACAGGGTGCGTTACAGCCCCAGCATTTT.

This clonotype came up a few times. V and J are TRBV5-5 and TRBJ2-3, with D tentatively TRBD2 (5 bases). Germline loops: CDR1 SGHKS, CDR2 YYEKEE (reference sequence). V gave up 5 bases and J gave up 2 bases, with 9 bases separating them. CDR3 length: 13 amino acids. This chain's CDR3 is CASSLRDTDTQYF. The CDR3 DNA is TGTGCCAGCAGTCTGAGGGACACAGATACGCAGTATTTT.

In its sample, this clonotype was seen many times. DNA of the CDR3: TGTGCCAGCTCACCCGAAGCCAAAAACATTCAGTACTTC. This gives the protein CASSPEAKNIQYF. The chain joins TRBV18 to TRBJ2-4; D remains ambiguous. Germline V gene data show CDR1 as KGHSH and CDR2 as LQKENI. This CDR3 is built from 13 residues. Deletions cut 3 bases from V and 0 bases from J, with 3 bases between.

This clonotype was counted many times. The chain joins TRBV2 to TRBJ1-6; TRBD1 matches at 12 bases. V trimming: 7 bases; J trimming: 16 bases; junction bases outside the gene matches: 11. The germline V gene encodes CDR1 SNHLY and CDR2 FYNNEI. This CDR3 comprises 14 residues. The DNA for the CDR3 is TGTGCCAGCATGAGGGGACAGGGGGCCGTTGGGCTCCACTTT. Translating it yields CASMRGQGAVGLHF.

By sample fraction, this clonotype is medium-sized. The CDR3 DNA sequence: TGTGCCAGCAGTTTAGGGGATCCCACAGATACGCAGTATTTT. It translates to CASSLGDPTDTQYF. The gene calls are TRBV7-3 and TRBJ2-3; TRBD1 is a possible D gene (5 bases). Trimming took off 6 bases at V and 2 bases at J, with 12 bases between the two ends. Looked up from germline, CDR1 is SGHTA and CDR2 is FQGTGA. The CDR3 loop spans 14 amino acids.

This chain links TRBV27 with TRBJ2-2, with 13 positions matching TRBD2. This CDR3 region has 17 residues. Germline lookup yields CDR1 MNHEY and CDR2 SMNVEV (reference sequence). J gave up 2 bases and V 8 bases, and 8 bases lay outside the gene matches. This CDR3 is CASGLLAGGPNTGELFF. CDR3 coding DNA: TGTGCCAGCGGGTTACTAGCGGGAGGGCCAAACACCGGGGAGCTGTTTTTT.

The chain recombines TRBV29-1 with TRBJ1-4; perhaps TRBD1 as D (6 bases). The germline V and J ends were trimmed by 6 bases and 8 bases, with 16 bases remaining between them. The germline gives CDR1 SQVTM, CDR2 ANQGSEA. This CDR3 spans 13 amino acids. As DNA, the CDR3 is TGCAGCGTCGGAGGGGGGGCAGGCGAAAAACTGTTTTTT. It codes for CSVGGGAGEKLFF. Supplemented by reference TRBV29-1 and TRBJ1-4, the full variable domain reads SAVISQKPSRDICQRGTSLTIQCQVDSQVTMMFWYRQQPGQSLTLIATANQGSEATYESGFVIDKFPISRPNLTFSTLTVSNMSPEDSSIYLCSVGGGAGEKLFFGSGTQLSVL.

In its sample, this clonotype is medium-sized. The V and J genes are TRBV7-7 and TRBJ1-2, with D possibly TRBD1 on 6 matching bases. The germline V gene encodes CDR1 SSHAT and CDR2 FNYEAQ (reference sequence). CDR3 length: 14 amino acids. The V and J ends lost 6 bases and 4 bases respectively, with 15 bases between them. CDR3: CASRQGQGGYGYTF. DNA of the CDR3: TGTGCCAGCAGACAGGGACAAGGAGGCTATGGCTACACCTTC.

The sample holds many counts of this clonotype. The chain uses TRBV20-1 and TRBJ1-2, with 8 bases fitting TRBD1. There are 14 residues in the CDR3. The V segment lost 1 base and the J segment 6 bases; nucleotides outside the gene matches: 7. In germline, CDR1 is DFQATT, CDR2 SNEGSKA (reference sequence). The chain's CDR3 is CSARAGDRSHGYTF. DNA of the CDR3: TGCAGTGCTAGAGCGGGGGACAGGTCCCATGGCTACACCTTC.

This clonotype was observed a handful of times. The gene calls are TRBV7-9 and TRBJ2-7; 10 positions match TRBD1. The germline V gene has CDR1 SEHNR and CDR2 FQNEAQ (reference sequence). The trim removed 4 bases at V and 5 bases at J, leaving 8 bases unmatched. The CDR3 spans 15 residues. CDR3 protein: CASSSTDRGQNEQYF. CDR3 coding DNA: TGTGCCAGCAGCTCTACTGACAGGGGGCAAAACGAGCAGTACTTC.

V and J are TRBV5-1 and TRBJ2-7; TRBD2 agrees at 9 bases. V lost 0 bases to trimming and J lost 6 bases; unmatched junction nucleotides: 4. Germline V gene sequence: CDR1 SGHRS, CDR2 YFSETQ. This CDR3 contains 14 residues. CDR3 DNA sequence: TGCGCCAGCAGCTTGGTAGCGGGAGAGGTCGAGCAGTACTTC. Amino acids: CASSLVAGEVEQYF.

This clonotype was observed many times. The V call is TRBV24-1, the J call TRBJ2-1; 8 bases map to TRBD1. CDR1 KGHDR and CDR2 SFDVKD come from the germline V gene. The CDR3 length is 13 residues. V lost 9 bases to trimming and J lost 5 bases; unmatched junction nucleotides: 5. In nucleotides, the CDR3 is TGTGCCACCCTAAGACAGGGGAACAATGAGCAGTTCTTC. Translated: CATLRQGNNEQFF.

This clonotype was observed many times. This rearrangement joins TRBV19 to TRBJ1-5; a weak D match, TRBD1 (6 bases). The CDR3 is 17 residues long. V dropped 8 bases and J dropped 7 bases, with 27 bases sitting between them. Germline V gene lookup returns CDR1 LNHDA and CDR2 SQIVND (reference sequence). CDR3 in amino acids: CASLQTTGRIFKQPQHF. In DNA form, the CDR3 reads TGTGCCAGTCTCCAGACGACAGGAAGGATTTTCAAGCAGCCCCAGCATTTT.

Turning to this clonotype: Given a much more abundant clone one base away, this may be a read error. The chain couples TRBV3-1 to TRBJ1-3, with no clear D. The CDR3 contains 15 residues. Germline CDR1 reads LGHDT; CDR2 reads YNNKEL (reference sequence). The CDR3 bases are TGTGCCAGCTGCCAATTGGAACGCGGTGGAAACACCATATATTTT. Its translation is CASCQLERGGNTIYF.

This clonotype showed up just once. The chain carries TRBV18 and TRBJ2-3; no firm D call. Germline V gene sequence: CDR1 KGHSH, CDR2 LQKENI. The V end lost 2 bases, the J end lost 3 bases, and 3 bases lay between the germline ends. The CDR3 extends over 12 amino acids. The CDR3 DNA reads as TGTGCCAGCTCACCAGTAACAGATACGCAGTATTTT. Translation: CASSPVTDTQYF.

This clonotype has ten or more counts. The J gene is TRBJ1-1, the V gene TRBV28; D possibly corresponds to TRBD1 (6 bases). The CDR3 extends over 15 amino acids. V was clipped by 5 bases and J by 1 base, with 14 bases between them. Germline CDR1 MDHEN, CDR2 SYDVKM. CDR3 nucleotides: TGTGCCAGCAGTGTACCTACAGGGAGGAACACTGAAGCTTTCTTT. This sequence encodes CASSVPTGRNTEAFF.

In this sample, this clonotype turned up many times. V and J are TRBV5-1 and TRBJ2-7, with unresolved D. The germline CDR1 and CDR2 sequences are SGHRS and YFSETQ. Trimming pared 0 bases from V and 5 bases from J, leaving 3 bases between. The CDR3 has 11 amino acids. CDR3 DNA: TGCGCCAGCAGCTTGGAGCACGAGCAGTACTTC. Translation: CASSLEHEQYF.

The chain combines TRBV5-1 with TRBJ2-3; 12 nucleotides match TRBD2. The germline V gene encodes CDR1 SGHRS and CDR2 YFSETQ. The J segment lost 2 bases and the V segment lost 4 bases, leaving 2 bases of the junction unmatched. CDR3 length: 15 amino acids. The CDR3 loop reads CASSPSGRATDTQYF. DNA of the CDR3: TGCGCCAGCAGCCCTAGCGGGAGGGCCACAGATACGCAGTATTTT.

Many counts were recorded for this clonotype. The gene calls are TRBV7-3 and TRBJ2-3; perhaps TRBD1 as D (5 bases). The V end was cut by 5 bases, the J end by 4 bases, with 13 bases between. Germline V gene lookup returns CDR1 SGHTA and CDR2 FQGTGA. The length of the CDR3 is 14 residues. The CDR3 nucleotides read TGTGCCAGCAGCCCTCTGCCAGGGTCAGATACGCAGTATTTT. It specifies CASSPLPGSDTQYF. Full variable domain (rest looked up from reference TRBV7-3 and TRBJ2-3): GAGVSQTPSNKVTEKGKYVELRCDPISGHTALYWYRQSLGQGPEFLIYFQGTGAADDSGLPNDRFFAVRPEGSVSTLKIQRTERGDSAVYLCASSPLPGSDTQYFGPGTRLTVL.

This chain joins TRBV20-1 and TRBJ2-7; D call uncertain. The CDR3 contains 12 residues. The germline gives CDR1 DFQATT, CDR2 SNEGSKA (reference sequence). The V end lost 3 bases, the J end lost 3 bases, and 9 bases lay between the germline ends. The CDR3 sequence is CSARSNDYEQYF. The CDR3 DNA follows: TGCAGTGCTAGGAGTAATGACTACGAGCAGTACTTC.

This clonotype was seen a handful of times. The V call is TRBV5-1, the J call TRBJ2-7; either TRBD1 or TRBD2 may fit D (5 bases each). Germline V gene data show CDR1 as SGHRS and CDR2 as YFSETQ. Trimming removed 3 bases at V and 3 bases at J, with 13 bases between. The CDR3 is 14 amino acids. DNA of the CDR3: TGCGCCAGCAGCTCTTCGAGGGGAGACTACGAGCAGTACTTC. This sequence encodes CASSSSRGDYEQYF.

Worth noting for this clonotype: A much larger clone sits a single nucleotide away, making a read error possible. The chain uses TRBV29-1 and TRBJ1-1; D might be TRBD1 (5 bases). The CDR3 has 15 amino acids. CDR1 and CDR2 from the germline V gene are SQVTM and ANQGSEA. The germline V and J ends were trimmed by 7 bases and 0 bases, with 18 bases remaining between them. CDR3 nucleotides: TGCAGCGGCCAACCCGGGGGGGGTATGAACACTGAAGCTTTCTTT. Its translation is CSGQPGGGMNTEAFF. The full variable domain, its missing parts supplied by reference TRBV29-1 and TRBJ1-1, is SAVISQKPSRDICQRGTSLTIQCQVDSQVTMMFWYRQQPGQSLTLIATANQGSEATYESGFVIDKFPISRPNLTFSTLTVSNMSPEDSSIYLCSGQPGGGMNTEAFFGQGTRLTVV.

This clonotype has ten or more counts. The rearrangement joins TRBV6-2 or TRBV6-3 to TRBJ2-2; D may be TRBD1 or TRBD2 (5 bases each). Trimming removed 3 bases at V and 6 bases at J, with 8 bases between. The germline V gene has CDR1 MNHEY and CDR2 SVGEGT. The CDR3 loop spans 13 amino acids. The CDR3 region is CASSYMGAGELFF. The CDR3 nucleotides are TGTGCCAGCAGTTATATGGGGGCCGGGGAGCTGTTTTTT.